These 27 T cell receptor beta chains were all obtained from the same sample, sequenced in a study of CD8 T cells in ankylosing spondylitis. TCRdb fed the 5' RACE reads into MiXCR, producing one record per CDR3 protein. This table holds about 36,000 distinct CDR3 sequences, roughly 11% found once. The specimen sequenced was synovial fluid, either unsorted or a sorted T cell fraction (not recorded which). The receptors shown here come from a male donor with ankylosing spondylitis.

There are many counts of this clonotype. The chain uses TRBV28 and TRBJ2-7; 7 positions agree with TRBD1. CDR1 and CDR2 from the germline V gene are MDHEN and SYDVKM. The V and J ends lost 6 bases and 2 bases, in that order; junction bases with no gene match: 7. The CDR3 length is 14 residues. Here the CDR3 DNA reads TGTGCCAGCAGGGGACAGACTACCACCTACGAGCAGTACTTC. This translates into CASRGQTTTYEQYF.

The chain carries TRBV18 and TRBJ2-7; 9 bases are a match to TRBD1. CDR3 length: 13 residues. Germline V lookup: CDR1 KGHSH, CDR2 LQKENI. J gave up 1 base and V 6 bases, and 1 base lay outside the gene matches. CDR3 coding DNA: TGTGCCAGCTCGGACAGGGGATCCTACGAGCAGTACTTC. Translating it yields CASSDRGSYEQYF.

The table lists this clonotype with many counts. This chain connects TRBV4-3 to TRBJ2-5, with D possibly matching TRBD2 (6 bases). Trimming removed 1 base from V and 1 base from J, with 13 bases in between. Germline CDR1 and CDR2: LGHNA and YSLEER. This CDR3 contains 16 residues. CDR3 amino acids: CASSQGLASVQETQYF. The CDR3 DNA sequence: TGCGCCAGCAGCCAAGGGCTAGCTAGCGTCCAAGAGACCCAGTACTTC.

The sample holds a few counts of this clonotype. J is TRBJ1-1 and V is TRBV20-1, with TRBD1 matching 8 bases. J gave up 6 bases and V 2 bases, and 14 bases lay outside the gene matches. The CDR3 runs 16 residues. Germline V lookup: CDR1 DFQATT, CDR2 SNEGSKA (reference sequence). Here the CDR3 DNA reads TGCAGTGCTAGACAACTCAGGGGGCGCGCAACCGCTGAAGCTTTCTTT. Its protein is CSARQLRGRATAEAFF.

By share of the sample, this clonotype is medium-sized (0.01 to 0.1%). This chain joins TRBV28 and TRBJ1-5; the D gene is possibly TRBD1 (6 bases). CDR3 size: 12 residues. Deletions cut 2 bases from V and 9 bases from J, with 8 bases between. Germline CDR1 MDHEN, CDR2 SYDVKM. Here the CDR3 DNA reads TGTGCCAGCAGTTTACCCAGGGGGCCCCAGCATTTT. It codes for CASSLPRGPQHF.

The V call is TRBV12-3 or TRBV12-4, the J call TRBJ1-2, with no clear D. The CDR3 contains 12 residues. The V and J ends lost 6 bases and 5 bases respectively, with 10 bases between them. CDR3 in amino acids: CASRSLGYGYTF. The CDR3 region has the DNA TGTGCCAGCAGGTCTCTGGGATATGGCTACACCTTC.

This clonotype was seen at least ten times. The V gene is TRBV6-1, the J gene TRBJ1-6, with D unresolved. The V end was cut by 6 bases, the J end by 7 bases, with 16 bases between. Germline CDR1 MNHNS, CDR2 SASEGT. This CDR3 region has 15 residues. The CDR3 loop reads CASSPGEGSNSPLHF. In DNA, the CDR3 is TGTGCCAGCAGCCCCGGGGAAGGGTCGAATTCACCCCTCCACTTT.

CDR3 sequence (DNA): TGTGCCAGCAGTTTAAGCAGACTAGAAGGCAATGAGCAGTTCTTC. Protein: CASSLSRLEGNEQFF. The gene calls are TRBV28 and TRBJ2-1; maybe TRBD2 (6 bases). V dropped 2 bases and J dropped 6 bases, with 14 bases sitting between them. The length of the CDR3 is 15 residues. Germline V CDR1 and CDR2: MDHEN, SYDVKM.

This clonotype came up a few times. The chain carries TRBV7-9 and TRBJ2-1; 9 nucleotides match TRBD1. With V trimmed by 5 bases and J by 4 bases, 9 bases remained unmatched. This CDR3 comprises 16 residues. Per germline, CDR1 SEHNR and CDR2 FQNEAQ (reference sequence). This chain's CDR3 is CASSVRPGQGYNEQFF. In DNA, the CDR3 is TGTGCCAGCAGCGTCAGGCCGGGACAGGGATACAATGAGCAGTTCTTC.

This clonotype was counted a few times. This chain links TRBV9 with TRBJ1-2; TRBD1 matches at 7 bases. This CDR3 has 15 amino acids. CDR1 is SGDLS and CDR2 is YYNGEE in the germline V gene. V was clipped by 4 bases and J by 5 bases; unmatched bases: 11. CDR3 loop: CASSPSQGGIYGYTF. The CDR3 coding sequence is TGTGCCAGCAGCCCCAGCCAGGGGGGGATTTATGGCTACACCTTC. Filled out from reference TRBV9 and TRBJ1-2, the complete variable domain reads DSGVTQTPKHLITATGQRVTLRCSPRSGDLSVYWYQQSLDQGLQFLIQYYNGEERAKGNILERFSAQQFPDLHSELNLSSLELGDSALYFCASSPSQGGIYGYTFGSGTRLTVV.

This chain joins TRBV5-1 and TRBJ1-4; D remains ambiguous. The V end lost 6 bases, the J end lost 5 bases, and 11 bases lay between the germline ends. Germline V gene data show CDR1 as SGHRS and CDR2 as YFSETQ. This CDR3 contains 13 residues. The CDR3 DNA sequence: TGCGCCAGCAAGAGGGCGATGAATGAAAAACTGTTTTTT. Protein product: CASKRAMNEKLFF.

The chain links TRBV28 to TRBJ2-1; 9 bases match TRBD1. The V gene's germline CDR1 is MDHEN and CDR2 SYDVKM. V shed 6 bases, J shed 9 bases, and the junction held 12 bases outside the gene matches. This CDR3 region has 15 residues. DNA of the CDR3: TGTGCCAGCAGAGCGGACAGGGGATGGCTCGGTGAGCAGTTCTTC. It encodes CASRADRGWLGEQFF.

The sample holds a few counts of this clonotype. The chain employs TRBV4-1 and TRBJ2-5; 7 positions agree with TRBD2. CDR3 length: 15 residues. V shed 4 bases, J shed 1 base, and the junction held 6 bases outside the gene matches. Per the germline V gene, CDR1 is MGHRA and CDR2 is YSYEKL. The CDR3 sequence is CASSRVAGVQETQYF. The DNA for the CDR3 is TGCGCCAGCAGCCGGGTAGCGGGCGTCCAAGAGACCCAGTACTTC.

This clonotype is classed as large. This chain joins TRBV4-3 and TRBJ2-1, with D maybe TRBD2 (5 bases). Trimming shortened V by 4 bases and J by 4 bases, and 8 bases separated the two germline ends. This CDR3 is 13 amino acids long. Germline V gene sequence: CDR1 LGHNA, CDR2 YSLEER. CDR3 nucleotide sequence: TGCGCCAGCAGCCCGACTATTTACAATGAGCAGTTCTTC. Protein: CASSPTIYNEQFF.

The chain recombines TRBV2 with TRBJ2-1, with 10 bases lining up with TRBD2. V was clipped by 7 bases and J by 7 bases; unmatched bases: 13. The CDR3 totals 16 residues. CDR1 is SNHLY and CDR2 is FYNNEI in the germline V gene. Here the CDR3 DNA reads TGTGCCAGCACCAACTTAGCGGGAGGAGGGAAGAATGAGCAGTTCTTC. It is translated as CASTNLAGGGKNEQFF.

This clonotype was picked up many times. A single base separates this from a much larger clone, so it may be a read error. The genes are TRBV7-9 and TRBJ2-7, with D possibly TRBD2 on 6 matching bases. The CDR3 loop spans 14 amino acids. Germline V CDR1 and CDR2: SEHNR, FQNEAQ (reference sequence). The germline V and J ends were trimmed by 1 base and 5 bases, with 12 bases remaining between them. The CDR3 DNA sequence: TGTGCCAGCAGCTTAGTGGCGGGAAGGAACGAGCAGTACTTC. Protein: CASSLVAGRNEQYF.

This clonotype occurred many times. This chain links TRBV7-8 with TRBJ2-7, with TRBD2 matching 10 bases. Germline assignment: CDR1 SGHVS and CDR2 FQNEAQ. V trimming: 3 bases; J trimming: 4 bases; junction bases outside the gene matches: 12. CDR3 length equals 17 residues. Here the CDR3 reads CASSLISASGRFYEQYF. Here the CDR3 DNA reads TGTGCCAGCAGCTTGATTTCCGCTAGCGGGAGATTTTACGAGCAGTACTTC.

This clonotype was detected only a few times. This sequence joins TRBV7-3 and TRBJ2-7; 10 bases are a match to TRBD1. The germline gives CDR1 SGHTA, CDR2 FQGTGA. CDR3 length: 14 residues. V lost 5 bases to trimming and J lost 6 bases; unmatched junction nucleotides: 7. The CDR3 is CASSSRGTGVEQYF. CDR3 bases: TGTGCCAGCAGCAGCCGCGGGACAGGGGTCGAGCAGTACTTC.

Only a few counts were recorded for this clonotype. The chain has TRBV2 and TRBJ2-5, with D possibly matching TRBD1 (5 bases). CDR1 is SNHLY and CDR2 is FYNNEI in the germline V gene. The CDR3 runs to 13 residues. V was pared by 11 bases and J by 0 bases, with 13 bases between. This CDR3 is CAAETGNQETQYF. CDR3 coding DNA: TGTGCCGCAGAAACAGGCAACCAAGAGACCCAGTACTTC. Full variable domain (missing parts from reference TRBV2 and TRBJ2-5): EPEVTQTPSHQVTQMGQEVILRCVPISNHLYFYWYRQILGQKVEFLVSFYNNEISEKSEIFDDQFSVERPDGSNFTLKIRSTKLEDSAMYFCAAETGNQETQYFGPGTRLLVL.

This clonotype came up a few times. The chain uses TRBV16 and TRBJ1-1; the D is unclear. V lost 2 bases and J 1 base, leaving 14 bases between the germline ends. The CDR3 has 16 amino acids. Looked up from germline, CDR1 is KGHSY and CDR2 is FQNENV. Written as DNA, the CDR3 is TGTGCCAGCAGCCAAGTTTCCCCCGAGGGGAACACTGAAGCTTTCTTT. Its translation: CASSQVSPEGNTEAFF.

This chain uses TRBV7-9 with TRBJ2-5; 7 bases align to TRBD2. The germline V gene has CDR1 SEHNR and CDR2 FQNEAQ (reference sequence). The J segment lost 3 bases and the V segment lost 5 bases, leaving 9 bases of the junction unmatched. The CDR3 covers 15 residues. The DNA for the CDR3 is TGTGCCAGCAGCCAGAGACTAGCTGGGGAAGAGACCCAGTACTTC. Its translation: CASSQRLAGEETQYF.

This clonotype appeared a few times. The CDR3 region is CASGPYGNREQYF. The CDR3 coding sequence is TGTGCTAGTGGTCCCTACGGGAACCGGGAGCAGTACTTC. The rearrangement links TRBV12-5 to TRBJ2-7; D might be TRBD2 (5 bases). Trimming left V 5 bases short and J 7 bases short, with 15 bases between. The CDR3 totals 13 residues. In germline, CDR1 is LGHNT, CDR2 FRNRAP.

This clonotype has ten or more counts. The chain employs TRBV5-6 and TRBJ2-2; 8 bases match TRBD1. The CDR3 sequence is 15 residues long. After removal of 5 bases from V and 0 bases from J, the junction contained 3 bases not matched to a gene. Per germline, CDR1 SGHDT and CDR2 YYEEEE. The CDR3 DNA reads TGTGCCAGCAGGTCGACAGGGGCGAACACCGGGGAGCTGTTTTTT. As protein: CASRSTGANTGELFF. Full variable domain (remainder filled in from reference TRBV5-6 and TRBJ2-2): DAGVTQSPTHLIKTRGQQVTLRCSPKSGHDTVSWYQQALGQGPQFIFQYYEEEERQRGNFPDRFSGHQFPNYSSELNVNALLLGDSALYLCASRSTGANTGELFFGEGSRLTVL.

This clonotype showed up many times. CDR3 sequence reads: CASSSTSGYNEQFF. The DNA of the CDR3 is TGTGCCAGCAGTTCCACTAGCGGATACAATGAGCAGTTCTTC. The chain joins TRBV4-2 to TRBJ2-1, with TRBD2 matching over 8 bases. Germline CDR1 is LGHNA and CDR2 is YNFKEQ. This CDR3 has 14 amino acids. The J segment lost 4 bases and the V segment lost 6 bases, leaving 5 bases of the junction unmatched.

This clonotype was recorded a few times. The chain combines TRBV20-1 with TRBJ2-2, with D possibly matching TRBD1 (6 bases). Germline CDR1 DFQATT, CDR2 SNEGSKA (reference sequence). V was cut by 5 bases and J by 1 base, with 17 bases left in between. The CDR3 runs to 16 residues. The CDR3 reads CSAGNYRAMNTGELFF. The CDR3 DNA reads TGCAGTGCTGGGAATTACAGGGCAATGAACACCGGGGAGCTGTTTTTT.

This clonotype has more than one count but fewer than ten. The chain combines TRBV7-3 with TRBJ2-7; 8 bases are a match to TRBD2. V trimming: 5 bases; J trimming: 7 bases; junction bases outside the gene matches: 7. CDR1 is SGHTA, CDR2 FQGTGA, per germline. The CDR3 runs to 13 residues. The CDR3 DNA sequence: TGTGCCAGCAGCAGTAGCGGGGCCGGAGAGCAGTACTTC. Translating gives CASSSSGAGEQYF.

The CDR3 nucleotides are TGTGCCAGCAGTTTATGGGGCAGGGATGCTAGCCACCTGTTCTTC. Translation gives CASSLWGRDASHLFF. The chain is built from TRBV28 and TRBJ2-1; D possibly uses TRBD1 or TRBD2 (5 bases each). The CDR3 has 15 amino acids. Per germline, CDR1 MDHEN and CDR2 SYDVKM. With 0 bases removed from V and 15 bases from J, the gap between germline ends came to 21 bases.